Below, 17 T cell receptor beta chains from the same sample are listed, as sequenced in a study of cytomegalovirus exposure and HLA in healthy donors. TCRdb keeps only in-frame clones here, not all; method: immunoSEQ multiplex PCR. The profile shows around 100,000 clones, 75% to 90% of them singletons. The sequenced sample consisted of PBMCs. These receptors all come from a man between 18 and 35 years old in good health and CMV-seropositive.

CDR3 protein: CASSYRDSMNTEAFF. The CDR3 nucleotides read TGTGCCAGCAGTTACCGCGACAGCATGAACACTGAAGCTTTCTTT. The rearrangement uses TRBV6-6 and TRBJ1-1; TRBD1 is a possible D gene (5 bases). Germline V CDR1 and CDR2: MNHNY, SVGAGI (reference sequence). V was cut by 2 bases and J by 0 bases, with 10 bases left in between. The CDR3 sequence is 15 residues long.

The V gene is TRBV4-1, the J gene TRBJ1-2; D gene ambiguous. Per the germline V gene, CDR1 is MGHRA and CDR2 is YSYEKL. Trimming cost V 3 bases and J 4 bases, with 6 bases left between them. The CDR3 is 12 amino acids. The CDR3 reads CASSHRSYGYTF. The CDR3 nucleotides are TGCGCCAGCAGCCACCGGAGCTATGGCTACACCTTC.

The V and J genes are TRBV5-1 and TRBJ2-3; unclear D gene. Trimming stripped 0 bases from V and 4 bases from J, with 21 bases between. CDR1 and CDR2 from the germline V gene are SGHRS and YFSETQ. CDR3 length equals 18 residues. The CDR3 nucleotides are TGCGCCAGCAGCTTGGACTTCCAGGTGATTACAGTTTCAGATACGCAGTATTTT. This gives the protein CASSLDFQVITVSDTQYF.

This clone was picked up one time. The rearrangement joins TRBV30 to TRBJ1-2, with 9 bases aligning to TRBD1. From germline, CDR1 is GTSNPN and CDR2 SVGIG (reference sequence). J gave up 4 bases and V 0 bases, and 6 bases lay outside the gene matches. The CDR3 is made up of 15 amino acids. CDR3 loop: CAWSVGQGRGYGYTF. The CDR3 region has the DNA TGTGCCTGGAGTGTTGGACAGGGGCGCGGCTATGGCTACACCTTC.

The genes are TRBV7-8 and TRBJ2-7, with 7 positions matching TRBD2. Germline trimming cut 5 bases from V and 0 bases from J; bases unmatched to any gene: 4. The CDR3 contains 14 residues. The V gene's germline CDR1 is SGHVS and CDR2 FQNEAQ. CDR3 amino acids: CASSPGGGSYEQYV. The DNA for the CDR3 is TGTGCCAGCAGCCCGGGGGGAGGCTCCTACGAGCAGTACGTC.

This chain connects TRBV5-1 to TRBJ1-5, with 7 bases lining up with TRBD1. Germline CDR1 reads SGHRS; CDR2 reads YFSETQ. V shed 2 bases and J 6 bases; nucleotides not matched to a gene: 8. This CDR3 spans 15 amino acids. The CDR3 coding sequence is TGCGCCAGCAGCTTAGTAGGGGGCGCGGGTCAGCCCCAGCATTTT. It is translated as CASSLVGGAGQPQHF.

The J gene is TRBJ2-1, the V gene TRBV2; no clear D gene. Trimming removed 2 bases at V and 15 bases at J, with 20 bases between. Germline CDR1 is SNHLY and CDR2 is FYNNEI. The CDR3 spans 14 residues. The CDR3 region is CASSEKVVWSHRFF. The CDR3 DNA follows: TGTGCCAGCAGTGAAAAGGTGGTGTGGAGCCACCGGTTCTTC.

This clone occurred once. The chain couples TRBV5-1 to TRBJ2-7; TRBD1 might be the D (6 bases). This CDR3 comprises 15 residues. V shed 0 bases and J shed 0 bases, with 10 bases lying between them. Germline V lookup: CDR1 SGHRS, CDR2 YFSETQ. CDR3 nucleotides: TGCGCCAGCAGCTTGGAGGGGGACACCTCCTACGAGCAGTACTTC. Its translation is CASSLEGDTSYEQYF.

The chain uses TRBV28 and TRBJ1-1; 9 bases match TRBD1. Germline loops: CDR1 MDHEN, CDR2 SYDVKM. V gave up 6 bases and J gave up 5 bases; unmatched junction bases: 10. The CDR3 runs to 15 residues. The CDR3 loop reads CASSSGQGLGTEAFF. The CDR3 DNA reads TGTGCCAGCAGCTCCGGACAGGGGTTGGGGACTGAAGCTTTCTTT.

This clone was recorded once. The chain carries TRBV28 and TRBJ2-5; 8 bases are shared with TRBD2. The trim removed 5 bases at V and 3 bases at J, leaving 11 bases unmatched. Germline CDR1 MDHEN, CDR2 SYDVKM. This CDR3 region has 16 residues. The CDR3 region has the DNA TGTGCCAGCAGTACCCCCGGGACTAGTTGGGAAGAGACCCAGTACTTC. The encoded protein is CASSTPGTSWEETQYF.

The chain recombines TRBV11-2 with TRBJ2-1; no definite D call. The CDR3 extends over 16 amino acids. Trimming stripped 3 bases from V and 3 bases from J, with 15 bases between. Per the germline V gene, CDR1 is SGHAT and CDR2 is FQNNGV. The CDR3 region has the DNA TGTGCCAGCAGCTTGGAGTACTGGATCCTCTACAATGAGCAGTTCTTC. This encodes CASSLEYWILYNEQFF.

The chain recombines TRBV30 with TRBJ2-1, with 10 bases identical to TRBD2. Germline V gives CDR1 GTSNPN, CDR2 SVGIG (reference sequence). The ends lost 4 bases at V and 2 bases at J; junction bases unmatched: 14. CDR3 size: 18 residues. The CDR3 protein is CAWIPGASGRGAYNEQFF. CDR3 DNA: TGTGCCTGGATCCCTGGTGCTAGCGGGAGAGGCGCCTACAATGAGCAGTTCTTC.

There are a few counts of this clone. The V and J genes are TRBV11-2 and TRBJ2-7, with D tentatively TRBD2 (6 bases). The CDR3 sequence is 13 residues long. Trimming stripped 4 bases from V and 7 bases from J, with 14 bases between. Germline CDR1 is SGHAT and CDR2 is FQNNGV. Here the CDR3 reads CASSWGDAGEQYV. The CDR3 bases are TGTGCCAGCAGCTGGGGGGATGCCGGGGAGCAGTACGTC.

CDR3 DNA: TGTGCCAGCAGTCTAGCGGGAGTGGCCAAAAACATTCAGTACTTC. This encodes CASSLAGVAKNIQYF. This chain uses TRBV6-1 with TRBJ2-4, with 10 bases identical to TRBD2. The CDR3 runs to 15 residues. The V gene's germline CDR1 is MNHNS and CDR2 SASEGT. V was clipped by 5 bases and J by 1 base; unmatched bases: 2.

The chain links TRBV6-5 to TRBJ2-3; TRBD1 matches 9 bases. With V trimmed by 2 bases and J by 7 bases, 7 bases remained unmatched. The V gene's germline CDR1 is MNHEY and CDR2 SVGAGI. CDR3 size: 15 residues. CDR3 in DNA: TGTGCCAGCAGTTACCGGGGACAGGGAAGGAATACGCAGTATTTT. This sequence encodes CASSYRGQGRNTQYF.

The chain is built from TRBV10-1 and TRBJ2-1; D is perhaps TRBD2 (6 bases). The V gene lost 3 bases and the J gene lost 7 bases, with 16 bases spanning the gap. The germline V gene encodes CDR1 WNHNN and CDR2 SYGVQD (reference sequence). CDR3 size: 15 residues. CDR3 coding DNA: TGCGCCAGCAGTGAAGAGGGAGGCCGGGGAAATGAGCAGTTCTTC. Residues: CASSEEGGRGNEQFF.

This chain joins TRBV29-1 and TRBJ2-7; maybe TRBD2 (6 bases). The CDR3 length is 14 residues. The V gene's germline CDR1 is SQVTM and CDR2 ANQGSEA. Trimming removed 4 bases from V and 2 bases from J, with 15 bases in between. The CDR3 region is CSVAGVGGPYEQYF. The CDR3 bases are TGCAGCGTTGCGGGGGTGGGGGGACCCTACGAGCAGTACTTC.